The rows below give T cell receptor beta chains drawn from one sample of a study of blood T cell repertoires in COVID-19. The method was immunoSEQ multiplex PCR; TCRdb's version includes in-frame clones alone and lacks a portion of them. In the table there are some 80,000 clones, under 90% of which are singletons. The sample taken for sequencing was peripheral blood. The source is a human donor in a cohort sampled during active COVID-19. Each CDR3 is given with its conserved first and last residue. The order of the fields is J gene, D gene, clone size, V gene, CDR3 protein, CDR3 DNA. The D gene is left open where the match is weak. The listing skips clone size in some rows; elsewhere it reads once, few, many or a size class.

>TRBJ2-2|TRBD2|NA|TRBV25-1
CASSRSAGVTGELFF
TGTGCCAGCAGTAGGTCAGCGGGAGTTACCGGGGAGCTGTTTTTT
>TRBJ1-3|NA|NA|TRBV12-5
CASAEQGPGNTIYF
TGTGCTAGTGCCGAACAGGGTCCTGGAAACACCATATATTTT
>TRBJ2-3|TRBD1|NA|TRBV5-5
CASSLDSGGPTDTQYF
TGTGCCAGCAGCTTGGATTCAGGGGGACCCACAGATACGCAGTATTTT
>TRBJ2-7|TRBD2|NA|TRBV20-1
CSASSGGRAYEQYF
TGCAGTGCTAGTTCTGGCGGGAGGGCCTACGAGCAGTACTTC
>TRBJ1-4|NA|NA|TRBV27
CASRRQFSTVAAGELFF
TGTGCCAGCAGGAGACAGTTCTCCACGGTAGCCGCGGGAGAACTGTTTTTT
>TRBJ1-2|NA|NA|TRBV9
CASSVARGGGNYGYTF
TGTGCCAGCAGCGTAGCCAGGGGCGGTGGTAACTATGGCTACACCTTC
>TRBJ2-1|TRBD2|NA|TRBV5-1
CASSLSTSGRPNEQFF
TGCGCCAGCAGCTTATCGACTAGCGGGAGGCCCAATGAGCAGTTCTTC
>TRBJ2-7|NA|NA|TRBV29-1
CSGGRGSYEQYF
TGCAGTGGGGGCAGGGGATCCTACGAGCAGTACTTC
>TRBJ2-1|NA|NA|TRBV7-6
CASSRKGQSLDNEQFF
TGTGCCAGCAGCCGAAAGGGACAATCTCTGGACAATGAGCAGTTCTTC
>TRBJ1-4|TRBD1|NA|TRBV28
CASRGGHSEKLFF
TGTGCCAGCAGAGGGGGCCATAGTGAAAAACTGTTTTTT
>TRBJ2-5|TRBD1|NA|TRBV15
CATSRDPTGETQETQYF
TGTGCCACCAGCAGAGACCCGACAGGGGAGACCCAAGAGACCCAGTACTTC
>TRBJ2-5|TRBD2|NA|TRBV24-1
CATSESSGVGETQYF
TGTGCCACCAGTGAGTCTAGCGGGGTAGGAGAGACCCAGTACTTC
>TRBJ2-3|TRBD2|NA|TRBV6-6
CASTEGLAGDQWYF
TGTGCCAGCACCGAGGGACTAGCGGGGGACCAGTGGTATTTT
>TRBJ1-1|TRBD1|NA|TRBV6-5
CASIRDRGRVKAFF
TGTGCCAGCATTAGGGACAGGGGGCGAGTTAAAGCTTTCTTT
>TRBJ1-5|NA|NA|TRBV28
CASSLLGVQVGGSNQPQHF
TGTGCCAGCAGTTTATTAGGTGTACAGGTGGGAGGTAGCAATCAGCCCCAGCATTTT
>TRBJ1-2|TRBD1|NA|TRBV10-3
CAISESGQGARSYTF
TGTGCCATCAGTGAGTCAGGACAGGGGGCGCGTAGCTACACCTTC
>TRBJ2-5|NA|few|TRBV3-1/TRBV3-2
CASRGGEETQYF
TGTGCCAGCCGAGGGGGAGAAGAGACCCAGTACTTC
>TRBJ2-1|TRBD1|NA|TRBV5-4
CASSLVLGQAYNEQFF
TGTGCCAGCAGCTTGGTTCTGGGACAGGCCTACAATGAGCAGTTCTTC
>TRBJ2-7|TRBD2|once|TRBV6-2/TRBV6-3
CASSFGTSGYEQYF
TGTGCCAGCAGTTTCGGGACTAGCGGCTACGAGCAGTACTTC
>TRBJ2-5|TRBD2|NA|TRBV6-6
CASRGLQETQYF
TGTGCCAGCAGGGGACTACAAGAGACCCAGTACTTC
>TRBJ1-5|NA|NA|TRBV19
CASSSLDGRYQDQPQHF
TGTGCCAGTAGCAGCCTTGATGGCAGGTATCAGGATCAGCCCCAGCATTTT
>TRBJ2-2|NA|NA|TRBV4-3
CASSQVRRGELFF
TGCGCCAGCAGCCAAGTAAGGCGGGGGGAGCTGTTTTTT
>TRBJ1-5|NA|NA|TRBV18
CASSARGGAGNQPQHF
TGTGCCAGCTCGGCCCGAGGGGGGGCTGGCAATCAGCCCCAGCATTTT
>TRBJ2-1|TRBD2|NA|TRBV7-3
CASSRGLAGDNEQFF
TGTGCCAGCAGCCGAGGACTAGCGGGAGACAATGAGCAGTTCTTC
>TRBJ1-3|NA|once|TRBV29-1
CSVHPGDSTIYF
TGCAGCGTTCATCCAGGGGATAGCACCATATATTTT